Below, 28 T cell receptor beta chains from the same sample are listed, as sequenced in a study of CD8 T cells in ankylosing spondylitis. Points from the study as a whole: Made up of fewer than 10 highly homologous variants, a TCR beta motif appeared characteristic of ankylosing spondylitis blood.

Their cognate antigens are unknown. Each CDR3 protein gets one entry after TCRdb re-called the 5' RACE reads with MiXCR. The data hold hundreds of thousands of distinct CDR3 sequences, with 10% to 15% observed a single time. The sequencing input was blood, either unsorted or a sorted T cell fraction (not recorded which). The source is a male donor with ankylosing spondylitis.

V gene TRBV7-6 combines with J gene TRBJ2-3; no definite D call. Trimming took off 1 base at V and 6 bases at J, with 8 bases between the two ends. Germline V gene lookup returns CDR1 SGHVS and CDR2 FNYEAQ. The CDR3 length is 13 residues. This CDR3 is CASSLDAVDTQYF. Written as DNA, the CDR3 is TGTGCCAGCAGCTTAGATGCGGTCGATACGCAGTATTTT.

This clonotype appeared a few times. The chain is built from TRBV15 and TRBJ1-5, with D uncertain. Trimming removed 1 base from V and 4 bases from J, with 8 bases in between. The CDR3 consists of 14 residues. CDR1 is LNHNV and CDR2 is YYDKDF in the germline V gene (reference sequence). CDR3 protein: CATSRVASNQPQHF. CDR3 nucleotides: TGTGCCACCAGCAGAGTGGCTTCAAATCAGCCCCAGCATTTT.

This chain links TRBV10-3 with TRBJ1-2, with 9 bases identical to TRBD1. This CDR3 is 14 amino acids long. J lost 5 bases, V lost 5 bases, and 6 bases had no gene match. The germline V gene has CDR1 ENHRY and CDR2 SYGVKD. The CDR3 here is CAISNGQGRYGYTF. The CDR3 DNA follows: TGTGCCATCAGTAATGGACAGGGGCGTTATGGCTACACCTTC.

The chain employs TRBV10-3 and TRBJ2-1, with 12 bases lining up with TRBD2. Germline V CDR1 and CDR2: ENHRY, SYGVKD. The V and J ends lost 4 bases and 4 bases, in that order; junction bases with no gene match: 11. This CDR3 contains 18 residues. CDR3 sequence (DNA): TGTGCCATCAGTGGGTTGTTGACTAGCGGGAGTCGGTACAATGAGCAGTTCTTC. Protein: CAISGLLTSGSRYNEQFF.

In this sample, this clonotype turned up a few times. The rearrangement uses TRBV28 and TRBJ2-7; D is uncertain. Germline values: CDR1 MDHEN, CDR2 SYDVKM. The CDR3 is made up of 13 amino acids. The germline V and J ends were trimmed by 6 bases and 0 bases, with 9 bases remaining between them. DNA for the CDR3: TGTGCCAGCAGGCCCGGGTTCTCCTACGAGCAGTACTTC. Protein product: CASRPGFSYEQYF.

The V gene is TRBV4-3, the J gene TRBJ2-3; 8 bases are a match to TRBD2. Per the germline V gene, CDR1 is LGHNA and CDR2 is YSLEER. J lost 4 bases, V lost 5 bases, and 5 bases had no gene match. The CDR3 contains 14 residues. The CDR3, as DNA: TGCGCCAGCAGCGAAAATAGCGGGGCAGATACGCAGTATTTT. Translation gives CASSENSGADTQYF.

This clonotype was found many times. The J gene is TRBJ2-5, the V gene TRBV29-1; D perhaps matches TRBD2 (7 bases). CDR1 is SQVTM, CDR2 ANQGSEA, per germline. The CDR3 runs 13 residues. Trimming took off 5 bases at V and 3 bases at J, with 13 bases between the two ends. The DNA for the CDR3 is TGCAGCGTTCTGGGGGGGCGAGAAGAGACCCAGTACTTC. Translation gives CSVLGGREETQYF.

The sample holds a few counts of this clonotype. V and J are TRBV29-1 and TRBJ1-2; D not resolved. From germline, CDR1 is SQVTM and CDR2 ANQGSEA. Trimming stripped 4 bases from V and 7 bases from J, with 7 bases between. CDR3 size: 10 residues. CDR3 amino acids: CSVAEGGYTF. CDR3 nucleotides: TGCAGCGTTGCGGAGGGTGGCTACACCTTC.

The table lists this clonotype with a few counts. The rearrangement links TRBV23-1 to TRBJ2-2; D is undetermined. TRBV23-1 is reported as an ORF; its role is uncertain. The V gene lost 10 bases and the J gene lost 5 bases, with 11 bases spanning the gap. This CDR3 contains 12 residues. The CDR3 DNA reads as TGCGCCAACATTCTTCATACCGGGGAGCTGTTTTTT. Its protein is CANILHTGELFF.

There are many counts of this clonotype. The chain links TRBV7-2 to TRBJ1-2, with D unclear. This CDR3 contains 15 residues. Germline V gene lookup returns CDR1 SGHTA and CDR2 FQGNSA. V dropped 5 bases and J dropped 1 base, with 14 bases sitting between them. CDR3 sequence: CASSQAALLNYGYTF. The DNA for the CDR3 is TGTGCCAGCAGCCAAGCTGCACTTCTTAACTATGGCTACACCTTC.

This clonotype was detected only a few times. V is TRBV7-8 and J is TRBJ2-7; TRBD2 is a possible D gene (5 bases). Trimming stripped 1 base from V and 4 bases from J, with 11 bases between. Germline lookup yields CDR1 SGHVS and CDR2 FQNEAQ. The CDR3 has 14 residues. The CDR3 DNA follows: TGTGCCAGCAGCTTAGGTGCCGGGATTTACGAGCAGTACTTC. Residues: CASSLGAGIYEQYF.

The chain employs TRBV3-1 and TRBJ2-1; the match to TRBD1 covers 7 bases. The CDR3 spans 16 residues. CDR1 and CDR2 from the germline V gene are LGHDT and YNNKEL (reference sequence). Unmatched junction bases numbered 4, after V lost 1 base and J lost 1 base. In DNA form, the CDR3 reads TGTGCCAGCAGCCAAGGCGAGGACAGGTCCTACAATGAGCAGTTCTTC. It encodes CASSQGEDRSYNEQFF.

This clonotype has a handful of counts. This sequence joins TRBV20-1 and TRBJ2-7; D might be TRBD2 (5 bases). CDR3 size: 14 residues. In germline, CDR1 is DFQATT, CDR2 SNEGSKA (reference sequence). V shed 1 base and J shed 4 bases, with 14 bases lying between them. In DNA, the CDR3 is TGCAGTGCTAGAGGTGGCGGGTGGCGATACGAGCAGTACTTC. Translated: CSARGGGWRYEQYF.

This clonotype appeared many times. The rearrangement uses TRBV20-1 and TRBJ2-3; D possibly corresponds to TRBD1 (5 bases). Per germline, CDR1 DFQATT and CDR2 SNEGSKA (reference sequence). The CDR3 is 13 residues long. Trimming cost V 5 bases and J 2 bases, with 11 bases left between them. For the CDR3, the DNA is TGCAGTGCTTATGACAGTCTCACAGATACGCAGTATTTT. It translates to CSAYDSLTDTQYF.

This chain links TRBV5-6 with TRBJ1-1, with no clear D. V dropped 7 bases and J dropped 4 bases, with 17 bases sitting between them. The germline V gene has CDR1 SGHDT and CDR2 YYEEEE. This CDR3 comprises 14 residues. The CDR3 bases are TGTGCCAGCGCCCCCGGGGTACTCTGCACTGAAGCTTTCTTT. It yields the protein CASAPGVLCTEAFF.

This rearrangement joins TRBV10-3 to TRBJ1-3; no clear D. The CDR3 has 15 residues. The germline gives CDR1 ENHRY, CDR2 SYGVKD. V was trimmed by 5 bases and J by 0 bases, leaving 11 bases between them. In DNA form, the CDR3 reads TGTGCCATCAGTACCCAGGTCGCCTCTGGAAACACCATATATTTT. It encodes CAISTQVASGNTIYF.

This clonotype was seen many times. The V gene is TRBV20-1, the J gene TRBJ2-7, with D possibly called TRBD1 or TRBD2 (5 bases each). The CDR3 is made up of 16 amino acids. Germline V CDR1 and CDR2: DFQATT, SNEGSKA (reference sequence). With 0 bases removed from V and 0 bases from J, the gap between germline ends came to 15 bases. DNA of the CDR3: TGCAGTGCTAGAGATTGGGGGTCGCGAAGCTCCTACGAGCAGTACTTC. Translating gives CSARDWGSRSSYEQYF.

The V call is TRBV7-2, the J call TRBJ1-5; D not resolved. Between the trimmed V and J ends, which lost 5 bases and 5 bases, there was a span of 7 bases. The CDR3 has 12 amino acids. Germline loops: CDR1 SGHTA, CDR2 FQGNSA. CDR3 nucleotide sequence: TGTGCCAGCAGCCGATTAGATCAGCCCCAGCATTTT. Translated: CASSRLDQPQHF.

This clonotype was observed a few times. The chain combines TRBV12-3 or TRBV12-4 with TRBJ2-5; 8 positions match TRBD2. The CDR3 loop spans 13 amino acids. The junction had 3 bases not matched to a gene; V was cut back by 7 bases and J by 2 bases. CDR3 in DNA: TGTGCCAGCAACGGGGGGGCGCAAGAGACCCAGTACTTC. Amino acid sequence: CASNGGAQETQYF.

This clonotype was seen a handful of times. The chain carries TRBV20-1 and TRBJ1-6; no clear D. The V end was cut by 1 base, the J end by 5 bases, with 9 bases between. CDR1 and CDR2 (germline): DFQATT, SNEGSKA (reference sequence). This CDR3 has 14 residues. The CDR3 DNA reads TGCAGTGCTAGAGGTGCAGGTCATAATTCACCCCTCCACTTT. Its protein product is CSARGAGHNSPLHF.

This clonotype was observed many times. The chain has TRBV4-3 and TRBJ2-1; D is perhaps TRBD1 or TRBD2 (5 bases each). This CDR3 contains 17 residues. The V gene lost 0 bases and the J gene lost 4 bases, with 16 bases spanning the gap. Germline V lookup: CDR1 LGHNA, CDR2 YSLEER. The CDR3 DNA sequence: TGCGCCAGCAGCCAAGATCGGGACGTCCCCTTTTACAATGAGCAGTTCTTC. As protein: CASSQDRDVPFYNEQFF.

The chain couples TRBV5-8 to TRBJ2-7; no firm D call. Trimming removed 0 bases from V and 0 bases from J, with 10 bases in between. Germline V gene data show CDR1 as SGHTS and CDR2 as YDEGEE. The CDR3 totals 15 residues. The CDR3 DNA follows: TGTGCCAGCAGCTTGGTAACTTCTAGCTCCTACGAGCAGTACTTC. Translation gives CASSLVTSSSYEQYF.

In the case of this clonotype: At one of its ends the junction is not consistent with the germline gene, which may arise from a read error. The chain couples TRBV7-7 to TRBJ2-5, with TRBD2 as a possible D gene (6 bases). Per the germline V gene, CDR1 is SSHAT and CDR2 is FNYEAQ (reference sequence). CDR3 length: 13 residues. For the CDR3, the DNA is TGTGCTAGCAGCTTGGGGGGTTATGAGACCCAGTACTTC. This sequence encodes CASSLGGYETQYF.

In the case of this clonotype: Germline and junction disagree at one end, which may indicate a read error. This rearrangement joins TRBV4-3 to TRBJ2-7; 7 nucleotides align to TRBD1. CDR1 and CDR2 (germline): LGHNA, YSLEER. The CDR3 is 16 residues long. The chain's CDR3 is CASSRTSGTASYEQYF. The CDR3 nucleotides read TGCGCCAGTAGCCGTACCTCCGGGACAGCCTCCTACGAGCAGTACTTC.

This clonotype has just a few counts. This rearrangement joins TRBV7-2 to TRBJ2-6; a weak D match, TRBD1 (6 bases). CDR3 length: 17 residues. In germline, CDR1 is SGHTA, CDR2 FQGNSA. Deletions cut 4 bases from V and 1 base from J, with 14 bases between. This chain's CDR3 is CASSSVSRGSGANVLTF. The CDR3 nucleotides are TGTGCCAGCAGCTCGGTGTCCAGGGGTTCTGGGGCCAACGTCCTGACTTTC.

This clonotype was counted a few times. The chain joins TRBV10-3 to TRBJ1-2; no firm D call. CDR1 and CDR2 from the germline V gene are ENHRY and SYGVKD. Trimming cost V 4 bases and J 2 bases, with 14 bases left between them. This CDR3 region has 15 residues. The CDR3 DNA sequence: TGTGCCATCAGTGGGTTTCAGTCCCCCAACTATGGCTACACCTTC. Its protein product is CAISGFQSPNYGYTF.

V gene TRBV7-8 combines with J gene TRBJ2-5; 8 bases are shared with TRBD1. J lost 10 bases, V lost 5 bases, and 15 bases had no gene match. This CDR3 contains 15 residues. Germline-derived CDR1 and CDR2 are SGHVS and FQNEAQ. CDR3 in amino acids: CASSNGQGTKLRQYF. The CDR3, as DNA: TGTGCCAGCAGCAACGGACAGGGCACTAAGCTGCGCCAGTACTTC.

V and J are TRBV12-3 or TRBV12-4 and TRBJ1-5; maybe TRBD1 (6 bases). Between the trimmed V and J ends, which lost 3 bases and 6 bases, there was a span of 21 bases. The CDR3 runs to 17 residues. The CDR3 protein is CASSLISAGVYVQPQHF. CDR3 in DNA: TGTGCCAGCAGTTTGATTTCAGCAGGGGTGTATGTTCAGCCCCAGCATTTT.